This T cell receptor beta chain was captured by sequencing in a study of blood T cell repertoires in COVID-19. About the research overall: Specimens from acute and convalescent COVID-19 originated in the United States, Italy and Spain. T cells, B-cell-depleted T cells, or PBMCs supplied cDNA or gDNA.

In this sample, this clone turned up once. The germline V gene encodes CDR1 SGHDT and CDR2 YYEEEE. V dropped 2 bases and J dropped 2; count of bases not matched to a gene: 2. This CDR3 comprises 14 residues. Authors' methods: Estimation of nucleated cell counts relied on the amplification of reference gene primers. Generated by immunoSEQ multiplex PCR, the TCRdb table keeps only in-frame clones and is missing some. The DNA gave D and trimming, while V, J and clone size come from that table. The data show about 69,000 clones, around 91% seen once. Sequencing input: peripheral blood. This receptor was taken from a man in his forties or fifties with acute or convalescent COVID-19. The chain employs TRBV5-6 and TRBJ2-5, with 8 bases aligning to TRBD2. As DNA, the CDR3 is TGTGCCAGCAGCTTTCCGGGAGGGCAAGAGACCCAGTACTTC. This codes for CASSFPGGQETQYF.